These T cell receptor beta chains were read from a single sample in a study of T-cell reconstitution after alpha-beta-depleted transplantation in children. In TCRdb, the PCR reads were re-called with MiXCR into one record per CDR3 protein. This sample has fewer than 700,000 distinct CDR3 sequences, with roughly 24% found just once. Material: PBMCs, mostly from graft donor cells, obtained 360 days after TCRalphabeta/CD19-depleted stem cell transplant. These receptors came from a boy under two years old who had a stem cell transplant for acute myeloid leukemia, so the T cells may come from the graft donor. Each CDR3 is given without its conserved first and last residue. The size of a clone is reported for some rows only, either as once, few or many, or as a class for expanded clones.

j_call clone_size v_call cdr3_aa
TRBJ2-1 many TRBV6-5 ASSYGNNEQF
TRBJ1-5 few TRBV12-3/TRBV12-4 ASSLARRPQH
TRBJ2-3 - TRBV28 ASSDPGPSTDTQY
TRBJ2-7 few TRBV6-5 ASSSLRDRGLSEQY
TRBJ2-5 - TRBV6-1 ASSRGTIPQETQY
TRBJ2-2 many TRBV20-1 SARDSGLYTGELF
TRBJ2-5 - TRBV12-3/TRBV12-4 ASSLGTVIQY
TRBJ1-2 few TRBV29-1 SVATALGYT
TRBJ1-1 - TRBV7-2 ASSLTQATEAF
TRBJ1-5 - TRBV20-1 SASRAGVRDQPQH
TRBJ2-3 - TRBV5-1 ASSLDMGIDTQY
TRBJ1-6 - TRBV10-3 AISASLSGYNSPLH
TRBJ1-2 - TRBV20-1 SGGPYGYT
TRBJ2-5 many TRBV4-3 ASSGQVQETQY